A selection of T cell receptor beta chains follows, all from one sample in a study of cytomegalovirus exposure and HLA in healthy donors. TCRdb's copy holds only in-frame clones and misses some; the assay was immunoSEQ multiplex PCR. This table holds approximately 120,000 clones, 70% to 80% found once. Specimen: PBMCs. These receptors all come from a man between 40 and 49 years old in good health and CMV-seropositive. The CDR3 runs from the conserved cysteine through the conserved F or W. D genes are given only for firm matches. Only some rows state a clone size, as once, few, many or a class for expanded clones.

TRBV10-3	TRBJ2-3	-	-	TGTGCCATCAGTGAGGGCCCTTTAGATACGCAGTATTTT	CAISEGPLDTQYF
TRBV15	TRBJ2-3	TRBD2	few	TGTGCCACCAGCAGAACTCCAAGCGGGAGGGGCGGCACAGATACGCAGTATTTT	CATSRTPSGRGGTDTQYF
TRBV2	TRBJ1-5	TRBD1	-	TGTGCCAGCAGTGGGACAGGGGATCAGCCCCAGCATTTT	CASSGTGDQPQHF
TRBV7-8	TRBJ1-6	TRBD1	-	TGTGCCAGCAGCCGACAGGGGGATTCACCCCTCCACTTT	CASSRQGDSPLHF
TRBV6-1	TRBJ1-1	-	-	TGTGCCAGCAGTGAAGCGGCTCTTCAGATGAACACTGAAGCTTTCTTT	CASSEAALQMNTEAFF
TRBV6-4	TRBJ1-1	-	-	TGTGCCAGCAGTGAATCGGTCCAGACAGTAGCTTTCTTT	CASSESVQTVAFF
TRBV6-5	TRBJ1-1	-	-	TGTGCCAGCAGTTACTCGGCGGACACTGAAGCTTTCTTT	CASSYSADTEAFF
TRBV18	TRBJ1-1	-	-	TGTGCCAGCTCACCACGGAACAGACAGAACACTGAAGCTTTCTTT	CASSPRNRQNTEAFF
TRBV5-6	TRBJ1-5	TRBD1	-	TGTGCCAGCAGCATGACAGGGGGCAATCAGCCCCAGCATTTT	CASSMTGGNQPQHF
TRBV4-1	TRBJ2-3	TRBD2	once	TGCGCCAGCAGCCCACTAGCGGGAGACACAGATACGCAGTATTTT	CASSPLAGDTDTQYF
TRBV2	TRBJ1-1	-	once	TGTGCCAGCAGAAGGGAGACAACTGAAGCTTTCTTT	CASRRETTEAFF
TRBV5-4	TRBJ2-1	TRBD2	-	TGTGCCAGCAGCTTGGCTGATTGGCTAGCGGGAAAGCAGTTCTTC	CASSLADWLAGKQFF
TRBV4-1	TRBJ2-2	-	-	TGCGCCAGCAGCCAAGTAGCGGGACAGGGGAACACCGGGGAGCTGTTTTTT	CASSQVAGQGNTGELFF
TRBV7-8	TRBJ2-5	-	-	TGTGCCAGCTCAGGGCAGGTGGAGACCCAGTACTTC	CASSGQVETQYF
TRBV6-1	TRBJ1-4	-	-	TGTGCCAGCAGGGCGGGCGAAAAACTGTTTTTT	CASRAGEKLFF
TRBV7-2	TRBJ1-3	-	-	TGTGCCAGCAGCTTAACAGGGCGACGCTCTGGAAACACCATATATTTT	CASSLTGRRSGNTIYF
TRBV6-1	TRBJ2-1	TRBD2	-	TGTGCCAGCAGTCGGGCGGGGGGCCAATACAATGAGCAGTTCTTC	CASSRAGGQYNEQFF
TRBV15	TRBJ2-5	TRBD1	-	TGTGCCACCAGCACCAGATTGACAGGGGAAGAGACCCAGTACTTC	CATSTRLTGEETQYF
TRBV19	TRBJ1-2	TRBD1	-	TGTGCCAGTAGCAACCCCTCGACAGGGCGCGGCTACACCTTC	CASSNPSTGRGYTF
TRBV5-1	TRBJ1-1	-	-	TGCGCCAGCAGCCCCCGGGGGGGTAGGGAGAACACTGAAGCTTTCTTT	CASSPRGGRENTEAFF
TRBV19	TRBJ1-1	-	-	TGTGCCAGTAGTAGCGTCGAGTATTCAAGTGAAGCTTTCTTT	CASSSVEYSSEAFF
TRBV28	TRBJ1-3	TRBD1	-	TGTGCCAGCAGCTCACCTCAGGGGGCGTCAGGAAACACCATATATTTT	CASSSPQGASGNTIYF
TRBV6-4	TRBJ2-2	-	-	TGTGCCAGCAGAATGATGGGGGGCACCGGGGAGCTGTTTTTT	CASRMMGGTGELFF
TRBV30	TRBJ2-7	TRBD1	-	TGTGCCTGGAGTGCGGACAGGGGGGGGGAGCAGTACTTC	CAWSADRGGEQYF
TRBV13	TRBJ1-3	-	few	TGTGCCAGCTCCCGATTCGGGGCTGGAAACACCATATATTTT	CASSRFGAGNTIYF
TRBV2	TRBJ2-2	-	-	TGTGCCAGCGTGGGGCAGGAGTACACCGGGGAGCTGTTTTTT	CASVGQEYTGELFF
TRBV4-1	TRBJ1-5	TRBD1	-	TGCGCCAGCAGCCCAGGGACGGACCTTTTGGGACAGACCAATCAGCCCCAGCATTTT	CASSPGTDLLGQTNQPQHF
TRBV5-5	TRBJ1-2	-	-	TGTGCCAGCAGCCCGACGGGGGAAGACTATGGCTACACCTTC	CASSPTGEDYGYTF
TRBV7-8	TRBJ1-1	-	-	TGTGCCAGCAGCCCCCCGCGGGTTTCGATGAACACTGAAGCTTTCTTT	CASSPPRVSMNTEAFF
TRBV5-1	TRBJ1-4	-	-	TGCGCCAGCAGCTTGGACAGAGCAACTAATGAAAAACTGTTTTTT	CASSLDRATNEKLFF
TRBV4-3	TRBJ2-1	TRBD2	-	TGCGCCAGCAGCTCGGGGAGGGCCAATGAGCAGTTCTTC	CASSSGRANEQFF
TRBV6-6	TRBJ1-2	TRBD1	-	TGTGCCAGCAGTCCAGGCGGGACAGCAGGTGGCTACACCTTC	CASSPGGTAGGYTF
TRBV12-5	TRBJ2-1	-	once	TGTGCTAGTGGTTTAAGGAGATCCTACAATGAGCAGTTCTTC	CASGLRRSYNEQFF
TRBV9	TRBJ2-5	TRBD2	once	TGTGCCAGCAGCCCCTACCAGCGGGGGAAAGAGGCCCAGTACTTC	CASSPYQRGKEAQYF
TRBV4-2	TRBJ2-2	-	-	TGTGCCAGCAGCCCGAACAGGCTAGCGCGAAAGAACACCGGGGAGCTGTTTTTT	CASSPNRLARKNTGELFF
TRBV2	TRBJ2-2	-	-	TGTGCCAGCAGGACAGAGAACACCGGGGAGCTGTTTTTT	CASRTENTGELFF
TRBV6-1	TRBJ1-4	-	-	TGTGCCAGCACGGGTCCAACTAATGAAAAACTGTTTTTT	CASTGPTNEKLFF
TRBV5-1	TRBJ1-1	-	-	TGCGCCAGCAGCCTGGGAGGTGCGTCCTTCATGAACACTGAAGCTTTCTTT	CASSLGGASFMNTEAFF
TRBV5-4	TRBJ2-5	TRBD1	-	TGTGCCAGCAGCTTCGGACAGGGCCAAGAGACCCAGTACTTC	CASSFGQGQETQYF
TRBV7-8	TRBJ2-7	-	once	TGTGCCAGCAGCTTCTCGGGGGTCTTCTACGAGCAGTACTTC	CASSFSGVFYEQYF
TRBV19	TRBJ1-5	-	-	TGTGCCAGTAGTACCTCGGGTGATCAGCCCCAGCATTTT	CASSTSGDQPQHF
TRBV6-5	TRBJ1-5	TRBD1	-	TGTGCCAGCAGGCCTCAGGGGGAAGCTCAGCCCCAGCATTTT	CASRPQGEAQPQHF
TRBV15	TRBJ1-1	-	-	TGTGCCACCAGCAGAGAGCGGGGAACGAACACTGAAGCTTTCTTT	CATSRERGTNTEAFF